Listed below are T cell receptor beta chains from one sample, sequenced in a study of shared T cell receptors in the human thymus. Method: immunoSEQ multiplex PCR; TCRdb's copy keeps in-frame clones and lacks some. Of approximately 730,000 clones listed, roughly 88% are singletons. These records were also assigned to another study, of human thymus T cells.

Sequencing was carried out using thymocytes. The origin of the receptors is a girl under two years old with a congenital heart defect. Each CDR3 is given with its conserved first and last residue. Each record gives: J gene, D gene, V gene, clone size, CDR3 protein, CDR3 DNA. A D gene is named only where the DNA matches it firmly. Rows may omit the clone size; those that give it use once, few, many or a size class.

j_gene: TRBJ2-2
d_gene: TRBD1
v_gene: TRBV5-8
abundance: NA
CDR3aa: CASSLEGQGAGGELFF
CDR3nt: TGTGCCAGCAGCTTAGAGGGACAGGGGGCCGGCGGGGAGCTGTTTTTT

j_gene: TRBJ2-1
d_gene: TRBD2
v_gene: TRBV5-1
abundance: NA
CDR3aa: CASSLGGGGGYNEQFF
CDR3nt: TGCGCCAGCAGCTTGGGCGGCGGGGGGGGGTACAATGAGCAGTTCTTC

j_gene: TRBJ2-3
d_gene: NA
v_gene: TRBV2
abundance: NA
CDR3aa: CASSRDKLREITPTQYF
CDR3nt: TGTGCCAGCAGTAGGGATAAACTCCGGGAGATCACTCCTACGCAGTATTTT

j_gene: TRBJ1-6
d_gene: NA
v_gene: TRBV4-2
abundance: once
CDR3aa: CASSQDVQNNSPLHF
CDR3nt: TGTGCCAGCAGCCAAGATGTGCAGAATAATTCACCCCTCCACTTT

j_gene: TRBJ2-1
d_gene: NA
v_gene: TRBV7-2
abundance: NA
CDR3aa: CASSLGGGPYNEQFF
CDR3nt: TGTGCCAGCAGCTTAGGGGGGGGGCCGTACAATGAGCAGTTCTTC

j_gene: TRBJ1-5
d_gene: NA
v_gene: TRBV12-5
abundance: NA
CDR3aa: CASGLQDRGSQPQHF
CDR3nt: TGTGCTAGTGGTTTGCAAGATAGGGGCAGCCAGCCCCAGCATTTT

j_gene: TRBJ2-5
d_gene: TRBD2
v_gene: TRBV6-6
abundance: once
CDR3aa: CASSGTSGGAVETQYF
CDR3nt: TGTGCCAGCAGTGGGACTAGCGGGGGGGCTGTCGAGACCCAGTACTTC

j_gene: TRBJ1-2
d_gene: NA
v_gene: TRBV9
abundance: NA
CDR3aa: CASSASGEIGYTF
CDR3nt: TGTGCCAGCAGCGCTTCAGGGGAGATTGGCTACACCTTC

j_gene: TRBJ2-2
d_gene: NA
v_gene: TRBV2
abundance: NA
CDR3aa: CASEPAETTNTGELFF
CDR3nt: TGTGCCAGCGAACCTGCAGAGACAACGAACACCGGGGAGCTGTTTTTT

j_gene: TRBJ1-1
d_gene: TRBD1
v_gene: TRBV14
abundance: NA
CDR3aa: CASSQPDRENTEAFF
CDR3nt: TGTGCCAGCAGCCAACCGGACAGGGAGAACACTGAAGCTTTCTTT

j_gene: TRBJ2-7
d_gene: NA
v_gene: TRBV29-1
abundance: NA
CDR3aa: CSAVDPGTYEQYF
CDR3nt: TGCAGCGCAGTCGACCCTGGGACTTACGAGCAGTACTTC

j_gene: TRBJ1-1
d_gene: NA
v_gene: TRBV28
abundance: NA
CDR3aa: CASSSRNTEAFF
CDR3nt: TGTGCCAGCAGTTCTAGGAACACTGAAGCTTTCTTT

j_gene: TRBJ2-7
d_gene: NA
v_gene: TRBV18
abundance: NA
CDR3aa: CASSPGGNEQYF
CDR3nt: TGTGCCAGCTCACCAGGCGGGAACGAGCAGTACTTC

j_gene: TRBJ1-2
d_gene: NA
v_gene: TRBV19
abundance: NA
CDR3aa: CASMAEGDNYGYTF
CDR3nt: TGTGCCAGTATGGCAGAAGGGGATAACTATGGCTACACCTTC

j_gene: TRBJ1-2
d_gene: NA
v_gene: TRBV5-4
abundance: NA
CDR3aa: CASSLPGGQGYTF
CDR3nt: TGTGCCAGCAGCTTACCCGGGGGGCAGGGCTACACCTTC

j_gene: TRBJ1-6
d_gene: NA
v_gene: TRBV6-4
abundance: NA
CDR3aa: CASSDSRRNSPLHF
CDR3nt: TGTGCCAGCAGTGACTCGAGGAGGAATTCACCCCTCCACTTT

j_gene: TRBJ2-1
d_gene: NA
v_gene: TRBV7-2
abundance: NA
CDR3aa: CASSFVGQSSYNEQFF
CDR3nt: TGTGCCAGCAGCTTCGTAGGACAGAGCTCCTACAATGAGCAGTTCTTC

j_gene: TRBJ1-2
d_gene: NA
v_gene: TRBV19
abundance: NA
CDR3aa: CASSIDTVPTYVYTF
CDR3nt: TGTGCCAGTAGTATAGACACAGTGCCGACCTATGTCTACACCTTC

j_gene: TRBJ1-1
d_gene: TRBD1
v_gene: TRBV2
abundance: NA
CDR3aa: CASSGDRGTEAFF
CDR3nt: TGTGCCAGCAGTGGGGACAGGGGAACTGAAGCTTTCTTT

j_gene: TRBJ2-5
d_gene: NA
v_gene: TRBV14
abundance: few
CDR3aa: CASSRIVWTATKQLSRETQYF
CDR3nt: TGTGCCAGCAGCCGCATTGTTTGGACAGCGACTAAACAACTTTCCCGAGAGACCCAGTACTTC

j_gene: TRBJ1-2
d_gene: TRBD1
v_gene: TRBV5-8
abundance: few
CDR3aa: CASSPGQGRSYGYTF
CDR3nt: TGTGCCAGCAGCCCCGGACAGGGGAGGAGCTATGGCTACACCTTC

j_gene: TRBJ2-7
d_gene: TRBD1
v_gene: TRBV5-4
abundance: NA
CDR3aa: CASSPRDREDYEQYF
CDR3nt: TGTGCCAGCAGCCCTAGGGACAGGGAAGACTACGAGCAGTACTTC

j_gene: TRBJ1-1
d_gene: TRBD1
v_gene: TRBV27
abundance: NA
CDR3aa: CASWDRGNTEAFF
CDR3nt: TGTGCCAGCTGGGACAGGGGGAACACTGAAGCTTTCTTT

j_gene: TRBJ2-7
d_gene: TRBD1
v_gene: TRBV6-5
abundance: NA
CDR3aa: CASRAPGQGYEQYF
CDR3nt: TGTGCCAGCAGAGCCCCGGGACAGGGCTACGAGCAGTACTTC

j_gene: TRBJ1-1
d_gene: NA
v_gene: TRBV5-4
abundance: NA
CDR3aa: CASSLAGVRDTEAFF
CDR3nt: TGTGCCAGCAGCTTGGCCGGCGTCAGGGACACTGAAGCTTTCTTT

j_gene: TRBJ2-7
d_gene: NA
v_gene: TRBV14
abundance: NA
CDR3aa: CASSQDRQGSYEQYF
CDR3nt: TGTGCCAGTAGCCAAGATAGGCAGGGGTCCTACGAGCAGTACTTC

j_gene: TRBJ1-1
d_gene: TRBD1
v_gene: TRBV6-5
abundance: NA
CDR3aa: CASQTGGIAEAFF
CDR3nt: TGTGCCAGCCAGACAGGGGGCATCGCTGAAGCTTTCTTT

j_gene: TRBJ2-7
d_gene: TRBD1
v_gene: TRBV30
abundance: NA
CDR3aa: CAWSCPGTGKFTDEQYF
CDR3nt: TGTGCCTGGAGTTGTCCCGGGACAGGGAAATTTACGGACGAGCAGTACTTC

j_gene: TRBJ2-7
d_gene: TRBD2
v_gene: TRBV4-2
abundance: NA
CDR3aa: CASSLLGAGGSYEQYF
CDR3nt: TGTGCCAGCAGCCTTCTGGGAGCGGGGGGATCCTACGAGCAGTACTTC

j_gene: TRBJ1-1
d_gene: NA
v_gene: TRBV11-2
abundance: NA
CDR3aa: CASSQPREEDLAEAFF
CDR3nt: TGTGCCAGCAGCCAACCCCGCGAGGAGGATTTGGCTGAAGCTTTCTTT

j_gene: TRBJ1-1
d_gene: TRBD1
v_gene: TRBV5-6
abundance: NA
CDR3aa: CASSWGTAPNTEAFF
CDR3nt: TGTGCCAGCAGCTGGGGGACAGCCCCGAACACTGAAGCTTTCTTT

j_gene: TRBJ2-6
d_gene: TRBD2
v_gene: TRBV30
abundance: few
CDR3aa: CAWKGTSGPNGLSGANVLTF
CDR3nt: TGTGCCTGGAAGGGGACTAGCGGCCCGAATGGCCTTTCTGGGGCCAACGTCCTGACTTTC

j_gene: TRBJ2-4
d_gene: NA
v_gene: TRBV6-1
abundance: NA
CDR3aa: CASIMAHADIQYF
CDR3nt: TGTGCCAGCATTATGGCTCATGCAGACATTCAGTACTTC

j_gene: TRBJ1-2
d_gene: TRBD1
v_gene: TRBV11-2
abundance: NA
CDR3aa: CASSRTGTVSYGYTF
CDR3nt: TGTGCCAGCAGCCGAACCGGGACAGTTTCCTATGGCTACACCTTC

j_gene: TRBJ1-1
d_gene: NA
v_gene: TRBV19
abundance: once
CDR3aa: CASSIGGVRTEAFF
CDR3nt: TGTGCCAGTAGTATTGGGGGGGTACGCACTGAAGCTTTCTTT

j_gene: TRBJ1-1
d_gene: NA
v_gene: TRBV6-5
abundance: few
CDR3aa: CASSYSRDTLNTGAFF
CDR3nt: TGTGCCAGCAGTTACTCGAGGGACACTCTGAACACTGGGGCTTTCTTT

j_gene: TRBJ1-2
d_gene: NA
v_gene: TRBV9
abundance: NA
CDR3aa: CASSVDKRSYGYTF
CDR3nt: TGTGCCAGCAGCGTAGACAAGAGGAGCTATGGCTACACCTTC

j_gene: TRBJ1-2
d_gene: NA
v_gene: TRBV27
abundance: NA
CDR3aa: CASSSRVPWFNYGYTF
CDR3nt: TGTGCCAGCAGTTCCAGGGTTCCTTGGTTTAACTATGGCTACACCTTC

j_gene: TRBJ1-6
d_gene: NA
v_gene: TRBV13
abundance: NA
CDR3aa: CASSLERDNSPLHF
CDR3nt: TGTGCCAGCAGCTTAGAGAGGGATAATTCCCCCCTCCACTTT

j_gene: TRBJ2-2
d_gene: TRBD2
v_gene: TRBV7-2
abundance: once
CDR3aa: CASSPGSSGGARVGELFF
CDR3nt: TGTGCCAGCAGCCCAGGGTCTAGCGGGGGGGCCAGGGTCGGGGAGCTGTTTTTT

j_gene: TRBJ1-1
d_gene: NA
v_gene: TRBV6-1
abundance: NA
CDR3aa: CASSEPDRHTEAFF
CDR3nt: TGTGCCAGCAGTGAACCCGACAGACACACTGAAGCTTTCTTT

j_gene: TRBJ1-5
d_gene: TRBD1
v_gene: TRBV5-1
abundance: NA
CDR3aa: CASSLVIRQGGNQPQHF
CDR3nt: TGCGCCAGCAGCTTGGTAATTCGGCAGGGGGGCAATCAGCCCCAGCATTTT

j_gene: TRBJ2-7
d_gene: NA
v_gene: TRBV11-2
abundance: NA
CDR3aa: CASSNGQLYEQYF
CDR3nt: TGTGCCAGCAGCAACGGACAGCTCTACGAGCAGTACTTC

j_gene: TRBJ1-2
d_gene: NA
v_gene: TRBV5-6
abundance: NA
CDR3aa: CASSCDTRPDKAYGYTF
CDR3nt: TGTGCCAGCAGCTGCGATACTAGGCCAGACAAGGCCTATGGCTACACCTTC

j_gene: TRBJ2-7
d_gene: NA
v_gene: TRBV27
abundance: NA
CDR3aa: CASSSRLGGAYEQYF
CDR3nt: TGTGCCAGCAGTTCCCGCCTGGGGGGGGCTTACGAGCAGTACTTC

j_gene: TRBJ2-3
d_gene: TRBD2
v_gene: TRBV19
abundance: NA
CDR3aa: CASSPPRTSGGHLTAQYF
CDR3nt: TGTGCCAGTAGTCCCCCCCGGACTAGCGGGGGCCATCTAACGGCGCAGTATTTT

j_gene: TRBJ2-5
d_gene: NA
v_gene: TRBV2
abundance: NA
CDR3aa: CASSEVGLGETQYF
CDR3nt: TGTGCCAGCAGTGAAGTTGGCCTAGGCGAGACCCAGTACTTC

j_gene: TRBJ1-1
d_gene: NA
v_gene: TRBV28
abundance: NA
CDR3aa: CASSSLGSQGAANTEAFF
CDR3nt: TGTGCCAGCAGTTCGTTGGGGTCCCAAGGGGCAGCAAACACTGAAGCTTTCTTT

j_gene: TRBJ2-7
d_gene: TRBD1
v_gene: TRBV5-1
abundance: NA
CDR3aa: CASSLRVGQGVDEQYF
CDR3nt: TGCGCCAGCAGCTTGCGGGTGGGACAGGGTGTCGACGAGCAGTACTTC

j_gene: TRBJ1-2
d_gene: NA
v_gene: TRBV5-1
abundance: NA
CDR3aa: CASSLGLRGRDRGGYTF
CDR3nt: TGCGCCAGCAGCTTGGGGCTCAGGGGAAGGGATAGGGGAGGCTACACCTTC